Given below is one T cell receptor beta chain in context. Its antigen is not yet known. Base qualities are not at hand, and no much larger clone is one base apart. Libraries were built with 5' RACE. The sequencer listed for this sample is NextSeq 500. The TCR library protocol attached unique molecular identifiers to individual cDNA molecules to correct for sequencing error and PCR bias. Both TCR alpha and beta chains were sequenced, and tight co-correlation was observed between alpha and beta sequence abundances in each sample. In the authors' own workflow: V gene, J gene and CDR3 annotation of TCR sequences was performed with Decombinator V4. Expanded TCRs were defined as changing significantly between any two time points under a Poisson model with p below 0.0001. TCR abundances were normalised to the total number of TCRs sequenced per sample and expressed as counts per million. MAIT TCRs were defined by TRAV1-2 paired with TRAJ12, TRAJ20 or TRAJ33, and iNKT TCRs by TRAV10 paired with TRAJ18. VDJdb, accessed 1 November 2021, was searched for CMV, EBV and SARS-CoV-2 annotated TCRs, excluding TCRs annotated for multiple antigens. TCRdb trimmed public reads at Q25 via fastp, called clones via MiXCR and kept in-frame beta chains. Rows are combined by CDR3 protein, so each entry shows the most common genes and DNA. It is TCRdb's table, rather than the study itself, that gives the V and J calls and clone size. For this sample there are 100,000 to 150,000 distinct CDR3 sequences; more than 12% appear just once. Of the sample, 21% falls within the top ten clones.

Sequences KGHSH (CDR1) and LQKENI (CDR2) are obtained from the germline V gene. Trimming costs V 6 bases and J 5 bases, and their ends lie 11 bases apart. The CDR3 holds 14 amino acids from the cysteine to the phenylalanine. Kept here is only the CDR3 DNA, which spans 42 bases and is read in frame from base 1. The data derive from a study of early T cells in non-severe SARS-CoV-2 infection (dated by TCRdb to the early 2020s). For the wider study: Bulk RNA from unsorted whole blood was used for TCR sequencing, so alpha and beta chains could not be paired.

A case-control design nested within a healthcare worker cohort in London, UK, was used, with weekly nasopharyngeal swab PCR tests and blood sampling performed. Healthcare workers were recruited between 23 and 31 March 2020, during the week of the UK lockdown, and were followed weekly for up to roughly 15 weeks. Findings and caveats that apply to the study as a whole: VDJdb matching was skewed toward anti-spike CD8 responses and likely underestimated virus-specific expansions, missing private and CD4 specificities.

The sequencing sample was made of whole blood. This receptor chain uses TRBV18 and TRBJ1-6; no D gene can be assigned with confidence. This receptor was obtained from an adult who was a healthcare worker with PCR-confirmed SARS-CoV-2 infection or an uninfected control (not recorded which). The sequenced DNA is TGTGCCAGCTCGCCTCAACAGAATAATTCACCCCTCCACTTT. This sequence encodes CASSPQQNNSPLHF.